The 8 T cell receptor beta chains reported below all come from one sample, sequenced in a study of cytomegalovirus exposure and HLA in healthy donors. In the PCR, 60 Vbeta and 13 Jbeta primers were used. TCRdb keeps only in-frame clones here, not all; method: immunoSEQ multiplex PCR. The sample yields some 190,000 clones, around 87% seen once. The sequenced sample was PBMCs. All receptors come from a boy younger than 10 in good health and CMV-seronegative.

The chain is built from TRBV6-1 and TRBJ2-3; possibly TRBD1 for D (7 bases). V gave up 8 bases and J gave up 0 bases, with 15 bases separating them. This CDR3 is 15 amino acids long. Germline assignment: CDR1 MNHNS and CDR2 SASEGT. The CDR3: CASRRGQFSTDTQYF. CDR3 nucleotides: TGTGCCAGCCGGCGGGGACAGTTTAGCACAGATACGCAGTATTTT.

The genes are TRBV5-1 and TRBJ2-5; TRBD2 matches at 7 bases. The CDR3 has 17 residues. V lost 1 base, J lost 1 base, and 10 bases stayed unmatched. Per the germline V gene, CDR1 is SGHRS and CDR2 is YFSETQ. The CDR3 here is CASSLWGLGEGQETQYF. CDR3 sequence (DNA): TGCGCCAGCAGCTTGTGGGGCCTGGGGGAGGGCCAAGAGACCCAGTACTTC.

J is TRBJ2-2 and V is TRBV29-1; D possibly corresponds to TRBD1 (6 bases). This CDR3 is built from 13 residues. Germline V gene lookup returns CDR1 SQVTM and CDR2 ANQGSEA. Trimming took off 3 bases at V and 1 base at J, with 6 bases between the two ends. The CDR3 here is CSVETGNTGELFF. The CDR3 DNA reads as TGCAGCGTTGAGACAGGGAACACCGGGGAGCTGTTTTTT.

V gene TRBV5-1 combines with J gene TRBJ2-7, with a possible D match to TRBD1 (6 bases). V was trimmed by 0 bases and J by 0 bases, leaving 13 bases between them. The length of the CDR3 is 16 residues. Germline lookup yields CDR1 SGHRS and CDR2 YFSETQ. CDR3 coding DNA: TGCGCCAGCAGCTTGGTGGGCAGGGGATTCTCCTACGAGCAGTACTTC. Residues: CASSLVGRGFSYEQYF. The entire variable domain, with the rest obtained from reference TRBV5-1 and TRBJ2-7, is as follows: KAGVTQTPRYLIKTRGQQVTLSCSPISGHRSVSWYQQTPGQGLQFLFEYFSETQRNKGNFPGRFSGRQFSNSRSEMNVSTLELGDSALYLCASSLVGRGFSYEQYFGPGTRLTVT.

The genes are TRBV10-3 and TRBJ2-5, with 9 bases aligning to TRBD1. The germline V gene encodes CDR1 ENHRY and CDR2 SYGVKD. After removal of 6 bases from V and 3 bases from J, the junction contained 2 bases not matched to a gene. CDR3 length: 13 residues. CDR3 sequence (DNA): TGTGCCATCAGGGGGACAGGGAAAGAGACCCAGTACTTC. It translates to CAIRGTGKETQYF.

The chain combines TRBV21-1 with TRBJ1-2. TRBV21-1 is a documented pseudogene. The CDR3 sequence is 18 residues long. CDR3 region: CASSKRGRAGDANYGYTF. The CDR3 region has the DNA TGTGCCAGCAGCAAACGGGGGAGGGCGGGGGACGCTAACTATGGCTACACCTTC.

The chain joins TRBV29-1 to TRBJ2-4; TRBD1 aligns across 7 bases. The J segment lost 3 bases and the V segment lost 0 bases, leaving 11 bases of the junction unmatched. Germline V CDR1 and CDR2: SQVTM, ANQGSEA. The CDR3 is made up of 17 amino acids. CDR3 DNA sequence: TGCAGCGTTGAAGATCGGCGAGGGGGCGCGGTCAAAAACATTCAGTACTTC. Its protein is CSVEDRRGGAVKNIQYF. Combining the CDR3 with reference TRBV29-1 and TRBJ2-4 gives the whole variable domain SAVISQKPSRDICQRGTSLTIQCQVDSQVTMMFWYRQQPGQSLTLIATANQGSEATYESGFVIDKFPISRPNLTFSTLTVSNMSPEDSSIYLCSVEDRRGGAVKNIQYFGAGTRLSVL.

The chain couples TRBV7-6 to TRBJ2-2; a possible D gene is TRBD1 (6 bases). Trimming pared 5 bases from V and 6 bases from J, leaving 19 bases between. CDR1 and CDR2 from the germline V gene are SGHVS and FNYEAQ. This CDR3 has 16 amino acids. CDR3 sequence: CASSARAPRGAGELFF. The CDR3 DNA sequence: TGTGCCAGCAGCGCCAGGGCCCCCAGGGGCGCCGGGGAGCTGTTTTTT.